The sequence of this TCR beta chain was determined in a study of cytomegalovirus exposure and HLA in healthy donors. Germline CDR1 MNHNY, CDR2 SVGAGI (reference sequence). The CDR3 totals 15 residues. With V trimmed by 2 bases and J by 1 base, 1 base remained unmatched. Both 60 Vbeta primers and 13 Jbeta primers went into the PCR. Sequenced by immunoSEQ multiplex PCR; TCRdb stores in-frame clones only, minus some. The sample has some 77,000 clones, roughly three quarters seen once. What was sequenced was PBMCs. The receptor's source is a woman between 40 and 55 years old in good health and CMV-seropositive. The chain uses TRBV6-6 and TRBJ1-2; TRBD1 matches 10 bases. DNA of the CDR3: TGTGCCAGCAGTTACGACAGGGGGCTTAACTATGGCTACACCTTC. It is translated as CASSYDRGLNYGYTF.